This TCR beta chain was captured in a study of shared clonotypes between healthy human individuals. Overall study results and limits: Deeper or shallower sequencing was expected to change how clonotypes are shared among donors. Exclusively blood specimens were collected; tissue repertoires likely differ.

The CDR3 sequence is 14 residues long. Germline V gene lookup returns CDR1 SGHTA and CDR2 FQGNSA. Trimming cost V 4 bases and J 2 bases; bases outside gene matches: 1. Measured with immunoSEQ multiplex PCR; TCRdb has only the in-frame clones, and not every one. The table shows fewer than 550,000 clones, with over 60% occurring only once. This clone was seen a single time. Its antigen remains unknown. The chain carries TRBV7-2 and TRBJ1-4, with 7 bases matching TRBD1. The sequence came from a woman in her thirties or forties in good health. Some clones in this sample may be carry-over from other donors' samples. Sequenced material: PBMCs. The CDR3 region is CASSSQGTNEKLFF. CDR3 nucleotide sequence: TGTGCCAGCAGCTCACAGGGGACTAATGAAAAACTGTTTTTT.